This T cell receptor beta chain was obtained from a study of beta chain features in type 1 diabetes. In germline, CDR1 is MGHRA, CDR2 YSYEKL. The CDR3 totals 16 residues. Trimming cost V 4 bases and J 2 bases, with 18 bases left between them. This clone was counted only a few times. What it binds is unknown. Regarding the study as a whole: TCRB CDR3 length was moderately but significantly reduced in all four CD4+ subsets of Type 1 diabetes patients. The naive, central memory and Treg TCRB repertoires showed an apparent similarity that was greater among patients than among healthy donors.

Expressed TCRB transcripts were sequenced because the entire RNA isolate underwent reverse transcription. Repertoires were generated with immunoSEQ multiplex PCR, while TCRdb's copy carries only in-frame clones and drops some. Here the sample spans 600,000 to 700,000 clones, 10% to 15% being singletons. Source material: naive CD4+ T cells from blood. The V gene is TRBV4-1, the J gene TRBJ2-7; D is possibly TRBD2 (5 bases). The receptor was derived from a man between 18 and 35 years old with type 1 diabetes. Here the CDR3 DNA reads TGCGCCAGCAGCCCCCAGAGCGGTCAAAGAGCCTACGAGCAGTACTTC. The encoded protein is CASSPQSGQRAYEQYF.